This T cell receptor (beta chain) was recorded in a study of T cells in Graves' hyperthyroidism and ophthalmopathy. Regarding the study as a whole: Blood also contained most expanded thyroid clonotypes above 0.001.

A Clinical Activity Score of at least 3, a NOSPECS grade of at least 4 and a duration under 3 months were recorded in the ophthalmopathy patients. Diagnosing involved the use of clinical symptoms, serum thyroxine and TRAb, thyroid ultrasound and orbital computed tomography. The authors obtained PBMCs from 10 ml of fresh peripheral blood. RNA transcripts yielded amplified TCR beta CDR3 regions. With the HTBI primer set, the TCR CDR3 went through a first round of RT-PCR. A single record per CDR3 protein comes from TCRdb applying MiXCR to the multiplex PCR reads. The data show hundreds of thousands of distinct CDR3 sequences, 14% to 15% seen once. With respect to this clonotype: Its antigen is undetermined.

J gave up 6 bases and V 0 bases, and 4 bases lay outside the gene matches. The CDR3 has 14 residues. CDR1 is SGHVS and CDR2 is FNYEAQ in the germline V gene. The chain has TRBV7-6 and TRBJ1-1, with 7 nucleotides matching TRBD1. The sequencing input was blood. The receptor was isolated from a middle-aged woman with Graves' ophthalmopathy. CDR3 loop: CASSLAGGPAEAFF. Here the CDR3 DNA reads TGTGCCAGCAGCTTAGCAGGGGGCCCCGCTGAAGCTTTCTTT.